The subject of this entry is one T cell receptor (beta chain). Its target antigen remains unknown. Per-base quality was not reported, and no clone a single base away is much larger than it. This specimen comes from a study of OX40 agonist ivuxolimab in advanced cancers. Looking at the study overall: Ivuxolimab was an agonistic, fully human IgG2 monoclonal antibody directed against OX40 (CD134), a costimulatory receptor. The paper covers the monotherapy dose-escalation part of the phase I ivuxolimab trial, which included N of about 50 patients. Of the approximately 54 dose-escalation patients, hepatocellular carcinoma was present in roughly 19, melanoma in approximately 15, renal cell carcinoma in 9 and head and neck cancer in 9. In the dose-escalation cohort, about four fifths of patients were male, and the mean age was 60 years with a range of roughly 23 to 79. Intravenous ivuxolimab was administered to patients every 2 weeks at six dose levels: 0.01, 0.1, 0.3, 1.5, 3 and 10 mg/kg. Prior anti-PD-1, anti-PD-L1 or anti-CTLA-4 therapy was permitted, and approximately 42% of dose-escalation patients had received checkpoint inhibitors. Peripheral TCRbeta sequencing aimed to test whether ivuxolimab altered TCR sequence diversity and caused clonal T-cell expansion. Partial responses occurred in three dose-escalation patients: two with cutaneous melanoma and one with hepatocellular carcinoma. What the authors observed across the whole study: Which antigens the clonally expanded peripheral T cells were specific for was not determined. At doses of 0.1 to 3.0 mg/kg, clonal expansion of both CD4+ and CD8+ T cells in blood was seen between baseline and week 6. Low levels of normalized T-cell clonal expansion were also seen in some patients who did not respond. On average, CD8+ T cells showed more expanded clones than CD4+ T cells after ivuxolimab. Partial responders in the 0.1-3.0 mg/kg groups had among the lowest normalized peripheral clonal expansion, especially among CD8+ T cells.

Trimming costs V 6 bases and J 14 bases, and their ends lie 17 bases apart. Spanning cysteine to phenylalanine, the CDR3 consists of 11 amino acids. The kept DNA is CDR3 alone, 33 bases in frame from the first base. CDR1 SQVTM and CDR2 ANQGSEA are derived from the germline V gene. The trial excluded patients who had a history of autoimmune disease or were on systemic immunosuppression. Peripheral blood for TCR sequencing was drawn from every dose cohort at baseline, at cycle 4 day 1 and at cycle 7 day 1. The samples were taken from a phase I, first-in-human, multicenter, open-label dose-escalation trial of ivuxolimab. Adults with locally advanced or metastatic melanoma, renal cell, hepatocellular, or head and neck squamous cell carcinoma were enrolled in the trial. CD4+ and CD8+ T cells were sorted separately from peripheral blood before TCR sequencing. Genomic DNA was extracted from sorted cells for sequencing of the TCRbeta CDR3 region. The immunoSEQ Assay was used for sequencing of TCRbeta CDR3 regions. Here the immuneACCESS table is served through TCRdb, limited to in-frame sequences with V and J called. Missing clones are a known gap in these copies; in checked studies unresolved V genes cover under half, and the rest lacks a known reason. Recorded for this sample are about 34,000 clones; 82% of them occurred a single time. In total, the top ten clones hold 2.6% of the sample.

The chain employs TRBV29-1 and TRBJ2-1; TRBD1 could be the D gene, as 6 bases match. The receptor was isolated from an adult with an advanced solid tumor such as melanoma, head and neck, liver or kidney cancer. The sequences come from CD4+ or CD8+ T cells sorted from blood, collected in a trial of the OX40 agonist ivuxolimab. CDR3 region: CSVDPTGFEFF. The nucleotide sequence is TGCAGCGTCGACCCTACAGGGTTCGAGTTCTTC.